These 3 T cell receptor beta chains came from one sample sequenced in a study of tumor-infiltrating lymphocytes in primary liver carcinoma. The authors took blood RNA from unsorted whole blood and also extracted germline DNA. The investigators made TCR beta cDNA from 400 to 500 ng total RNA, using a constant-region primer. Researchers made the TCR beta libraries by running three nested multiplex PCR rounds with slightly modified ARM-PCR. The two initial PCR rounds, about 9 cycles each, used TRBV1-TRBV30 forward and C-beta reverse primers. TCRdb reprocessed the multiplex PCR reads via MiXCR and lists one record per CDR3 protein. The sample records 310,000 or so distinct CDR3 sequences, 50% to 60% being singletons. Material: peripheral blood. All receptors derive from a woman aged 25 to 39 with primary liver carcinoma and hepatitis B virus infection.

The CDR3 loop reads CASRPASVPTQYF. The CDR3 DNA is TGTGCCAGCAGGCCGGCGTCAGTACCGACCCAGTACTTC. The rearrangement links TRBV5-5 to TRBJ2-5, with D unresolved. Germline V gene sequence: CDR1 SGHKS, CDR2 YYEKEE (reference sequence). This CDR3 comprises 13 residues. With 5 bases removed from V and 7 bases from J, the gap between germline ends came to 15 bases.

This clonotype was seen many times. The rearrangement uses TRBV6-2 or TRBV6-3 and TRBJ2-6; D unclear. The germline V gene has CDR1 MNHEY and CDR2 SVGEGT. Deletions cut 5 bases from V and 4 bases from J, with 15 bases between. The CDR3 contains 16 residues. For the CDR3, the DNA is TGTGCCAGCAGTACGGGCAATTCAGGAGGGGCCAACGTCCTGACTTTC. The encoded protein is CASSTGNSGGANVLTF.

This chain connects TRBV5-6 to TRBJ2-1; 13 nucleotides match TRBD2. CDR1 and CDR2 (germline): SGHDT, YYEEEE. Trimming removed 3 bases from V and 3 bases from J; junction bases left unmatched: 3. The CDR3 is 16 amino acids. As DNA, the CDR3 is TGTGCCAGCAGCTCTGGACTAGCGGGAGTCTACAATGAGCAGTTCTTC. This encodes CASSSGLAGVYNEQFF.